Following are 22 T cell receptor beta chains from one sample sequenced in a study of identical twins. Each CDR3 protein gets one entry after TCRdb re-called the 5' RACE reads with MiXCR. This table holds approximately 220,000 distinct CDR3 sequences, 6% to 8.5% found once. In addition, the sample was reused for a study of yellow fever vaccine responses in identical twins.

Sequenced: CD8+ T cells sorted from blood. Receptor source: a woman aged 18-29 years in good health.

This clonotype was detected ten times or more. The gene calls are TRBV4-1 and TRBJ1-2; the D gene is possibly TRBD1 (5 bases). Germline V gene lookup returns CDR1 MGHRA and CDR2 YSYEKL. Between the trimmed V and J ends, which lost 1 base and 2 bases, there was a span of 8 bases. The CDR3 contains 14 residues. This CDR3 reads CASSQVQGNYGYTF. As DNA, the CDR3 is TGCGCCAGCAGCCAAGTTCAGGGAAACTATGGCTACACCTTC.

In its sample, this clonotype was seen a few times. V and J are TRBV4-1 and TRBJ2-2; D uncertain. This CDR3 is built from 16 residues. The V end lost 0 bases, the J end lost 1 base, and 9 bases lay between the germline ends. Looked up from germline, CDR1 is MGHRA and CDR2 is YSYEKL. CDR3 residues: CASSQEGTMNTGELFF. The CDR3 nucleotides read TGCGCCAGCAGCCAAGAGGGCACGATGAACACCGGGGAGCTGTTTTTT.

The chain employs TRBV6-5 and TRBJ1-1; no definite D call. Between the trimmed V and J ends, which lost 0 bases and 0 bases, there was a span of 8 bases. Germline-derived CDR1 and CDR2 are MNHEY and SVGAGI. The CDR3 runs to 15 residues. CDR3 sequence: CASSYSTGLNTEAFF. The CDR3 nucleotides are TGTGCCAGCAGTTACTCGACGGGGTTGAACACTGAAGCTTTCTTT.

This clonotype was seen ten or more times. The chain combines TRBV7-9 with TRBJ2-5, with TRBD1 identical over 9 bases. V lost 5 bases to trimming and J lost 5 bases; unmatched junction nucleotides: 6. CDR3 length equals 14 residues. In germline, CDR1 is SEHNR, CDR2 FQNEAQ (reference sequence). The CDR3 region is CASSSPGTGETQYF. Written as DNA, the CDR3 is TGTGCCAGCAGCAGTCCCGGGACAGGGGAGACCCAGTACTTC.

This sequence joins TRBV3-1 and TRBJ2-1, with 10 bases identical to TRBD2. V lost 4 bases to trimming and J lost 4 bases; unmatched junction nucleotides: 4. The CDR3 totals 15 residues. Per the germline V gene, CDR1 is LGHDT and CDR2 is YNNKEL (reference sequence). The CDR3, as DNA: TGTGCCAGCAGCCGAAATAGCGGGAGGTACAATGAGCAGTTCTTC. It translates to CASSRNSGRYNEQFF.

This clonotype was seen only a few times. The V and J genes are TRBV12-3 or TRBV12-4 and TRBJ2-1; 7 bases map to TRBD2. The CDR3 totals 13 residues. V shed 8 bases and J 2 bases; nucleotides not matched to a gene: 3. The CDR3 coding sequence is TGTGCCAGCGCTCTAGCGGCCTACAATGAGCAGTTCTTC. This gives the protein CASALAAYNEQFF.

Points on this clonotype: The junction does not match germline at one end; this may be a read error. The rearrangement links TRBV20-1 to TRBJ2-3; 13 bases match TRBD2. This CDR3 is 18 amino acids long. CDR1 DFQATT and CDR2 SNEGSKA come from the germline V gene (reference sequence). The CDR3 region has the DNA TGCTGTGCTAGACCACCCCTCGGACTAGCGGGGGGCACAGATACGCAGTATTTT. Translated, it gives CCARPPLGLAGGTDTQYF.

This clonotype was recorded a few times. The chain is built from TRBV12-3 or TRBV12-4 and TRBJ2-7, with a tentative D call TRBD2 (5 bases). V was cut by 6 bases and J by 2 bases, with 11 bases left in between. This CDR3 has 13 residues. This chain's CDR3 is CASRSGNAYEQYF. The CDR3 nucleotides are TGTGCCAGCAGGTCCGGGAACGCCTACGAGCAGTACTTC.

CDR3 DNA: TGTGCCAGCAGCTTATCTGCAACTGGGGCCAACGTCCTGACTTTC. Protein sequence: CASSLSATGANVLTF. V is TRBV7-8 and J is TRBJ2-6; D is ambiguous. The CDR3 has 15 amino acids. Trimming stripped 2 bases from V and 2 bases from J, with 7 bases between. The germline V gene encodes CDR1 SGHVS and CDR2 FQNEAQ.

The chain employs TRBV24-1 and TRBJ2-3; D call uncertain. The CDR3 length is 14 residues. Looked up from germline, CDR1 is KGHDR and CDR2 is SFDVKD. V was pared by 0 bases and J by 4 bases, with 7 bases between. This CDR3 is CATSDLEDADTQYF. CDR3 DNA sequence: TGTGCCACCAGTGATTTGGAGGATGCAGATACGCAGTATTTT.

This clonotype was seen many times. The CDR3 loop reads CASSYGKNTGELFF. CDR3 sequence (DNA): TGTGCCAGCAGTTACGGCAAGAACACCGGGGAGCTGTTTTTT. V and J are TRBV6-5 and TRBJ2-2; D ambiguous. V dropped 2 bases and J dropped 1 base, with 5 bases sitting between them. The CDR3 is 14 amino acids. The germline V gene encodes CDR1 MNHEY and CDR2 SVGAGI.

The table lists this clonotype with a few counts. The chain has TRBV4-1 and TRBJ2-7; TRBD2 matches at 10 bases. Germline lookup yields CDR1 MGHRA and CDR2 YSYEKL. The CDR3 sequence is 15 residues long. Trimming at V came to 4 bases and at J to 5 bases, leaving 8 bases not matched to a gene. The CDR3 DNA is TGCGCCAGCAGCCTAGGGGAACTAGCGGGAAACGAGCAGTACTTC. Translation: CASSLGELAGNEQYF.

This clonotype was recorded many times. J is TRBJ1-4 and V is TRBV27; D is uncertain. The CDR3 is 13 residues long. V lost 5 bases and J 4 bases, leaving 8 bases between the germline ends. Germline CDR1 and CDR2: MNHEY and SMNVEV (reference sequence). The CDR3 protein is CASSGWDNEKLFF. Written as DNA, the CDR3 is TGTGCCAGCAGTGGGTGGGATAATGAAAAACTGTTTTTT.

The V and J genes are TRBV4-1 and TRBJ1-1; no definite D call. Germline V gene data show CDR1 as MGHRA and CDR2 as YSYEKL. The CDR3 covers 14 residues. V lost 1 base and J 2 bases, leaving 8 bases between the germline ends. This chain's CDR3 is CASSQVPANTEAFF. Here the CDR3 DNA reads TGCGCCAGCAGCCAAGTTCCGGCTAACACTGAAGCTTTCTTT.

This clonotype was seen at least ten times. The chain couples TRBV29-1 to TRBJ2-1; 8 positions match TRBD2. The CDR3 is made up of 12 amino acids. Germline CDR1 and CDR2: SQVTM and ANQGSEA. J was trimmed by 9 bases and V by 6 bases; bases with no gene match: 7. The CDR3 spells CSVTPGGGEQFF. DNA for the CDR3: TGCAGCGTAACACCGGGGGGGGGTGAGCAGTTCTTC.

The CDR3 nucleotides read TGTGCCAGCAGTTATTCTTCGGGACCCACAGATACGCAGTATTTT. It yields the protein CASSYSSGPTDTQYF. This sequence joins TRBV28 and TRBJ2-3; the D call may be TRBD1 or TRBD2 (5 bases each). Germline V gives CDR1 MDHEN, CDR2 SYDVKM. The V and J ends lost 4 bases and 2 bases respectively, with 13 bases between them. CDR3 size: 15 residues.

This clonotype came up a few times. The chain employs TRBV7-7 and TRBJ2-2; the D gene is possibly TRBD2 (6 bases). Trimming removed 5 bases at V and 6 bases at J, with 13 bases between. Germline lookup yields CDR1 SSHAT and CDR2 FNYEAQ (reference sequence). The CDR3 sequence is 14 residues long. CDR3 DNA sequence: TGTGCCAGCAGCGTGGGGGGAGTGGCCGGGGAGCTGTTTTTT. This sequence encodes CASSVGGVAGELFF.

The chain links TRBV20-1 to TRBJ1-1; D is undetermined. Trimming stripped 5 bases from V and 3 bases from J, with 10 bases between. There are 12 residues in the CDR3. Germline CDR1 reads DFQATT; CDR2 reads SNEGSKA (reference sequence). CDR3 sequence reads: CSARQEHTEAFF. The CDR3 coding sequence is TGCAGTGCTCGGCAGGAGCACACTGAAGCTTTCTTT.

The table lists this clonotype with a few counts. The chain combines TRBV3-1 with TRBJ1-1; TRBD1 might be the D (6 bases). V gave up 10 bases and J gave up 7 bases, with 19 bases separating them. Germline loops: CDR1 LGHDT, CDR2 YNNKEL (reference sequence). The CDR3 is 13 residues long. CDR3 nucleotide sequence: TGTGCCACCACCGGGACACCTCGCGGTGAAGCTTTCTTT. The encoded protein is CATTGTPRGEAFF. Full variable domain (rest looked up from reference TRBV3-1 and TRBJ1-1): DTAVSQTPKYLVTQMGNDKSIKCEQNLGHDTMYWYKQDSKKFLKIMFSYNNKELIINETVPNRFSPKSPDKAHLNLHINSLELGDSAVYFCATTGTPRGEAFFGQGTRLTVV.

The gene calls are TRBV29-1 and TRBJ2-7, with D uncertain. Trimming shortened V by 3 bases and J by 3 bases, and 6 bases separated the two germline ends. The CDR3 extends over 11 amino acids. From germline, CDR1 is SQVTM and CDR2 ANQGSEA. CDR3 bases: TGCAGCGTTGAGGTCAACTACGAGCAGTACGTC. This gives the protein CSVEVNYEQYV.

The genes are TRBV25-1 and TRBJ2-7, with D unclear. The CDR3 covers 12 residues. Germline V gene data show CDR1 as MGHDK and CDR2 as SYGVNS. V was clipped by 5 bases and J by 4 bases, with 9 bases between them. In nucleotides, the CDR3 is TGTGCCAGCAGTACCAACTTGTACGAGCAGTACTTC. Protein sequence: CASSTNLYEQYF.

This rearrangement joins TRBV20-1 to TRBJ2-5; 9 nucleotides line up with TRBD2. The CDR3 contains 17 residues. Germline assignment: CDR1 DFQATT and CDR2 SNEGSKA (reference sequence). Trimming took 2 bases from V and 1 from J; bases not matched to a gene: 11. Here the CDR3 reads CSARRYGGRGAQETQYF. As DNA, the CDR3 is TGCAGTGCTAGACGTTATGGCGGGAGGGGTGCCCAAGAGACCCAGTACTTC.